What follows are 5 T cell receptor delta chains derived from one specimen sequenced in a study of Vδ1+ human thymocytes. RNA was extracted from the cells and then reverse transcribed. The CDR3 regions were amplified by multiplex PCR from V-gene primers to a constant-region primer. TCRdb fed the multiplex PCR reads to CATT. This sample carries around 56,000 delta-chain clones, about 15% of them seen once, and the ten largest clones take about 0.4%. These TCRs are of unknown antigen specificity. Study-wide results and limits: In the thymus, TRG and TRD repertoires looked highly polyclonal with Gaussian CDR3 lengths.

Input material: Vdelta1+ gamma-delta thymocytes from the thymus. Subset noted: FACS-sorted CD3+ TCRalphabeta- TCRVdelta1+ TCRVdelta2- thymocytes. The receptors stem from a girl under three years old who had congenital heart surgery.

The sample holds a few counts of this clone. V is TRDV1 and J is TRDJ1; 8 positions match TRDD2. The length of the CDR3 is 26 residues. V was pared by 1 base and J by 2 bases, with 36 bases of the junction left unmatched. The germline CDR1 and CDR2 sequences are TSWWSYY and QGS. CDR3 bases: TGTGCTCTTGGGGAACCCGAAGCAGCAGGCCTTCCTAATCATGGGCACGCACCCTTGGGAACCGATAAACTCATCTTT. Amino acids: CALGEPEAAGLPNHGHAPLGTDKLIF.

The V and J genes are TRDV1 and TRDJ1, with 12 bases fitting TRDD3. This CDR3 spans 23 amino acids. Germline values: CDR1 TSWWSYY, CDR2 QGS. Germline trimming cut 0 bases from V and 2 bases from J; bases unmatched to any gene: 22. As DNA, the CDR3 is TGTGCTCTTGGGGAACTGTGCCTTCCTATACTGGGGGATACTTCAGCCCAGACCGATAAACTCATCTTT. Amino acid sequence: CALGELCLPILGDTSAQTDKLIF.

V and J are TRDV1 and TRDJ1, with TRDD2 as a possible D gene (6 bases). The CDR3 is made up of 17 amino acids. From germline, CDR1 is TSWWSYY and CDR2 QGS. V lost 5 bases, J lost 3 bases, and 22 bases lay in between. The CDR3 nucleotides read TGTGCTCTTGGGAGGGGCCTTCCCCCAAGTATGGCCGATAAACTCATCTTT. Encoded protein: CALGRGLPPSMADKLIF.

This clone was seen a few times. The chain links TRDV1 to TRDJ1; 11 bases match TRDD3. This CDR3 region has 19 residues. Looked up from germline, CDR1 is TSWWSYY and CDR2 is QGS. V trimming: 5 bases; J trimming: 3 bases; junction bases outside the gene matches: 17. The CDR3 nucleotides are TGTGCTCTTGGGCTAGTTTCTTGGGGGATACGGCTGGGCGCCGATAAACTCATCTTT. Residues: CALGLVSWGIRLGADKLIF.

This rearrangement joins TRDV1 to TRDJ1; D is unresolved. This CDR3 has 17 amino acids. V lost 3 bases, J lost 2 bases, and 19 bases lay in between. Germline V lookup: CDR1 TSWWSYY, CDR2 QGS. CDR3: CALGDRPTESRTDKLIF. The DNA for the CDR3 is TGTGCTCTTGGGGACCGTCCCACTGAGTCCCGGACCGATAAACTCATCTTT.